A selection of T cell receptor beta chains follows, all from one sample in a study of T cell responses to AZD1222 COVID-19 vaccine. Profiled with immunoSEQ multiplex PCR; TCRdb holds only in-frame clones, not every one. The sample includes fewer than 150,000 clones, about 90% seen only once; the top ten take 1.5% to 2%. Sample: peripheral blood, taken 28 days after the second AZD1222 dose. The receptors were sampled from an adult who received the AZD1222 COVID-19 vaccine. CDR3s include the opening cysteine and the closing phenylalanine or tryptophan. The D gene is left open where the match is weak.

V	D	J	CDR3
TRBV5-1	TRBD1	TRBJ2-3	CASSPFGQVIDTQYF
TRBV15	TRBD2	TRBJ2-5	CATSRASSGGGETQYF
TRBV7-2	NA	TRBJ2-2	CASSFGGTWWELFF
TRBV7-2	NA	TRBJ1-3	CASSLGSFGGNTIYF
TRBV5-1	TRBD1	TRBJ1-1	CASSPLDRGGTEAFF
TRBV19	NA	TRBJ1-2	CASSIEVNYGYTF
TRBV3-1/TRBV3-2	NA	TRBJ2-5	CASSQGSPGEETQYF
TRBV5-1	NA	TRBJ2-7	CASSSAGTPSYEQYF
TRBV3-1/TRBV3-2	NA	TRBJ1-6	CASSQGPGFNNSPLHF
TRBV3-1/TRBV3-2	NA	TRBJ2-3	CASSQVAHSTDTQYF
TRBV28	TRBD1	TRBJ1-5	CASTYRDRVRPQHF
TRBV28	NA	TRBJ1-1	CASRDDDFSTEAFF
TRBV28	NA	TRBJ1-2	CASSLPAVPFGYTF
TRBV2	NA	TRBJ1-1	CASHGGPPNTEAFF
TRBV5-1	NA	TRBJ2-5	CASSLVWGRETQYF
TRBV19	NA	TRBJ2-6	CASSIDAGAGANVLTF
TRBV28	TRBD2	TRBJ2-1	CASSFRLAGVGEQFF
TRBV9	TRBD2	TRBJ2-5	CASSEHSGAQETQYF
TRBV4-2	TRBD1	TRBJ1-5	CASSLSGGDSNQPQHF
TRBV19	NA	TRBJ1-6	CASKPGGNSPLHF
TRBV7-8	NA	TRBJ1-1	CASRARTEAFF
TRBV9	NA	TRBJ1-2	CASSRDYGYTF
TRBV27	TRBD2	TRBJ2-1	CASSLLGGGRGYNEQFF
TRBV15	NA	TRBJ1-1	CATSRIRTEIKAFF
TRBV7-8	NA	TRBJ1-1	CASSLRGGRTTEAFF
TRBV7-2	NA	TRBJ2-1	CASARRGLYNEQFF